The 21 T cell receptor beta chains reported below all come from one sample, sequenced in a study of blood T cell repertoires in COVID-19. Using immunoSEQ multiplex PCR, the repertoire was profiled, and TCRdb retains in-frame clones only, with some absent. The table records 150,000 to 200,000 clones, around 85% of them present only once. Sequencing was performed on peripheral blood. The source is a man in his 70s with active or convalescent COVID-19.

This clone was recorded once. This chain uses TRBV6-6 with TRBJ1-2, with D perhaps TRBD1 (5 bases). This CDR3 is 11 amino acids long. Germline CDR1 reads MNHNY; CDR2 reads SVGAGI (reference sequence). V dropped 5 bases and J dropped 6 bases, with 7 bases sitting between them. The CDR3 here is CASSMTDGYTF. The CDR3 DNA reads as TGTGCCAGCAGTATGACAGATGGCTACACCTTC.

This clone appeared a few times. J is TRBJ1-2 and V is TRBV5-1, with D possibly TRBD1 on 6 matching bases. V was clipped by 4 bases and J by 2 bases, with 12 bases between them. The V gene's germline CDR1 is SGHRS and CDR2 YFSETQ. This CDR3 spans 14 amino acids. The CDR3 is CASSPTGFNYGYTF. As DNA, the CDR3 is TGCGCCAGCAGCCCGACAGGATTCAACTATGGCTACACCTTC.

The rearrangement joins TRBV5-1 to TRBJ1-1, with D perhaps matching TRBD1 (5 bases). This CDR3 is 14 amino acids long. Germline V gene sequence: CDR1 SGHRS, CDR2 YFSETQ. V lost 4 bases, J lost 2 bases, and 12 bases lay in between. The CDR3 DNA is TGCGCCAGCAGCGGAAAGGACACTAACACTGAAGCTTTCTTT. Residues: CASSGKDTNTEAFF.

The genes are TRBV27 and TRBJ2-7; 13 nucleotides align to TRBD2. The germline gives CDR1 MNHEY, CDR2 SMNVEV (reference sequence). The CDR3 extends over 16 amino acids. The trim removed 3 bases at V and 4 bases at J, leaving 6 bases unmatched. Here the CDR3 reads CASSFRTSGSKYEQYF. The DNA of the CDR3 is TGTGCCAGCAGTTTCAGGACTAGCGGGAGCAAGTACGAGCAGTACTTC.

This clone was seen a few times. V is TRBV2 and J is TRBJ2-5; D not certain. Deletions cut 2 bases from V and 0 bases from J, with 10 bases between. Germline CDR1 SNHLY, CDR2 FYNNEI. This CDR3 region has 15 residues. CDR3: CASSERSGNQETQYF. The DNA of the CDR3 is TGTGCCAGCAGTGAACGTTCAGGAAACCAAGAGACCCAGTACTTC.

CDR3 bases: TGTGCCAGCAGCTTAAAAACTAGCGGGAGGGCCGTTTTTCACGAGCAGTACTTC. This codes for CASSLKTSGRAVFHEQYF. The V gene is TRBV7-8, the J gene TRBJ2-7; TRBD2 aligns across 13 bases. Trimming at V came to 2 bases and at J to 5 bases, leaving 12 bases not matched to a gene. The CDR3 loop spans 18 amino acids. The germline gives CDR1 SGHVS, CDR2 FQNEAQ. The complete variable domain, with remaining parts taken from reference TRBV7-8 and TRBJ2-7, reads GAGVSQSPRYKVAKRGQDVALRCDPISGHVSLFWYQQALGQGPEFLTYFQNEAQLDKSGLPSDRFFAERPEGSVSTLKIQRTQQEDSAVYLCASSLKTSGRAVFHEQYFGPGTRLTVT.

The chain has TRBV28 and TRBJ2-7, with 7 bases fitting TRBD2. The V gene end was trimmed by 5 bases and the J gene end by 7 bases; junction bases not matched to a gene: 5. The germline V gene encodes CDR1 MDHEN and CDR2 SYDVKM. CDR3 length: 12 residues. Written as DNA, the CDR3 is TGTGCCAGCAGTGGGGGACTACCAGAGCAGTACTTC. It is translated as CASSGGLPEQYF.

The chain has TRBV4-1 and TRBJ1-4, with no clear D. With 1 base removed from V and 4 bases from J, the gap between germline ends came to 7 bases. CDR1 and CDR2 from the germline V gene are MGHRA and YSYEKL. The CDR3 is 14 residues long. CDR3 sequence: CASSQGENNEKLFF. The DNA of the CDR3 is TGCGCCAGCAGCCAAGGAGAGAATAATGAAAAACTGTTTTTT.

The V call is TRBV18, the J call TRBJ2-3; tentative D call: TRBD1 (5 bases). Between the trimmed V and J ends, which lost 3 bases and 5 bases, there was a span of 15 bases. Germline CDR1 reads KGHSH; CDR2 reads LQKENI. The CDR3 is made up of 15 amino acids. In nucleotides, the CDR3 is TGTGCCAGCTCACCCCACCCAGGTGGACAAGATACGCAGTATTTT. Translated, it gives CASSPHPGGQDTQYF.

The gene calls are TRBV11-1 and TRBJ2-1, with D perhaps matching TRBD1 (6 bases). The ends were cut back, 1 base at V and 6 bases at J, with 7 bases in the middle. CDR3 length: 13 amino acids. From germline, CDR1 is SGHAT and CDR2 FQDESV (reference sequence). CDR3 loop: CASSLGRGNEQFF. Written as DNA, the CDR3 is TGTGCCAGCAGCTTAGGCAGGGGCAATGAGCAGTTCTTC.

This chain uses TRBV15 with TRBJ2-3; D is possibly TRBD1 (5 bases). The V and J ends lost 1 base and 12 bases respectively, with 11 bases between them. Germline V gene sequence: CDR1 LNHNV, CDR2 YYDKDF (reference sequence). The CDR3 consists of 12 residues. The CDR3 coding sequence is TGTGCCACCAGCAGAGTAGGGGTCTTTCAGTATTTT. Translation: CATSRVGVFQYF.

The rearrangement uses TRBV7-9 and TRBJ1-4; D gene uncertain. With 2 bases removed from V and 0 bases from J, the gap between germline ends came to 4 bases. Germline assignment: CDR1 SEHNR and CDR2 FQNEAQ (reference sequence). The CDR3 is 14 amino acids. CDR3 residues: CASSLLATNEKLFF. CDR3 DNA: TGTGCCAGCAGCTTACTAGCAACTAATGAAAAACTGTTTTTT. Supplemented by reference TRBV7-9 and TRBJ1-4, the full variable domain reads DTGVSQNPRHKITKRGQNVTFRCDPISEHNRLYWYRQTLGQGPEFLTYFQNEAQLEKSRLLSDRFSAERPKGSFSTLEIQRTEQGDSAMYLCASSLLATNEKLFFGSGTQLSVL.

This chain links TRBV3-1 (or the pseudogene TRBV3-2) with TRBJ1-5; D may be TRBD1 (6 bases). This CDR3 is 15 amino acids long. CDR1 is LGHDT and CDR2 is YNNKEL in the germline V gene (reference sequence). Trimming left V 1 base short and J 3 bases short, with 10 bases between. Here the CDR3 DNA reads TGTGCCAGCAGCCAAGGGGGGCAGAACAATCAGCCCCAGCATTTT. Protein sequence: CASSQGGQNNQPQHF.

This rearrangement joins TRBV5-1 to TRBJ1-1; the match to TRBD1 covers 7 bases. CDR3 size: 14 residues. The J segment lost 4 bases and the V segment lost 3 bases, leaving 6 bases of the junction unmatched. Germline assignment: CDR1 SGHRS and CDR2 YFSETQ. DNA of the CDR3: TGCGCCAGCAGCTCGGGACCAGGGGGCACTGAAGCTTTCTTT. It translates to CASSSGPGGTEAFF.

The V and J genes are TRBV7-6 and TRBJ2-7, with D possibly matching TRBD1 (8 bases). The CDR3 covers 15 residues. The germline V and J ends were trimmed by 5 bases and 6 bases, with 20 bases remaining between them. The germline CDR1 and CDR2 sequences are SGHVS and FNYEAQ. The CDR3 protein is CASSTSWTGRGEQYF. In DNA, the CDR3 is TGTGCCAGCAGCACATCCTGGACAGGGAGGGGCGAGCAGTACTTC.

This chain uses TRBV7-8 with TRBJ1-2; D is undetermined. The length of the CDR3 is 15 residues. Germline CDR1 is SGHVS and CDR2 is FQNEAQ. Trimming left V 1 base short and J 4 bases short, with 13 bases between. The CDR3 region has the DNA TGTGCCAGCAGCTTAGTAGAGGGAATCGGCTATGGCTACACCTTC. Translating it yields CASSLVEGIGYGYTF.

This rearrangement joins TRBV14 to TRBJ2-3; D possibly corresponds to TRBD2 (6 bases). CDR3 length: 14 amino acids. CDR1 is SGHDN and CDR2 is FVKESK in the germline V gene. Trimming took off 1 base at V and 4 bases at J, with 9 bases between the two ends. DNA of the CDR3: TGTGCCAGCAGCCAAGCGGAGGGGTCAGATACGCAGTATTTT. This translates into CASSQAEGSDTQYF.

The rearrangement links TRBV7-2 to TRBJ2-3; D gene uncertain. Trimming removed 0 bases at V and 4 bases at J, with 8 bases between. This CDR3 spans 14 amino acids. From germline, CDR1 is SGHTA and CDR2 FQGNSA. The CDR3 DNA sequence: TGTGCCAGCAGCTTAGCGCGGTCCCCAGATACGCAGTATTTT. Translation gives CASSLARSPDTQYF.

Worth noting for this clone: A junction end diverges from the germline sequence, so it may reflect a read error. CDR3 sequence: CTTSRPTGVSYEQYF. CDR3 DNA sequence: TGTACCACCAGCAGACCGACAGGGGTGAGCTACGAGCAGTACTTC. This chain links TRBV15 with TRBJ2-7; 8 positions match TRBD1. The CDR3 has 15 amino acids. The germline CDR1 and CDR2 sequences are LNHNV and YYDKDF (reference sequence).

For the CDR3, the DNA is TGCGCCAGCAGCTCCCGGGGAGGGGGAACCTCACCCCTCCACTTT. Translated, it gives CASSSRGGGTSPLHF. The chain recombines TRBV5-1 with TRBJ1-6; D possibly corresponds to TRBD1 (6 bases). This CDR3 comprises 15 residues. CDR1 is SGHRS and CDR2 is YFSETQ in the germline V gene. Trimming shortened V by 3 bases and J by 10 bases, and 17 bases separated the two germline ends.

The V and J genes are TRBV5-4 and TRBJ2-7; a possible D gene is TRBD1 (6 bases). Trimming removed 4 bases at V and 4 bases at J, with 18 bases between. The CDR3 has 15 residues. CDR1 and CDR2 (germline): SGHNT, YYREEE (reference sequence). The DNA for the CDR3 is TGTGCCAGCAGCCAGACGGACAGAGTGAGGTACGAGCAGTACTTC. It encodes CASSQTDRVRYEQYF.